This entry lists 15 T cell receptor beta chains sequenced from one sample in a study of T cells expressing NK-cell markers (dated by TCRdb to about 2020). Libraries were constructed by 5' RACE. Sequencing used an Illumina HiSeq 2000. Each CDR3 protein sequence appears as one entry after TCRdb reprocessed the reads, and no DNA is included. The sample table records over 150,000 distinct CDR3 sequences. 37% of the sample rests with the top ten. What was sequenced was blood T cells: a sorted CD56 or NKG2C T cell subset, CD4+ or CD8+ T cells, or bulk PBMC T cells (not recorded which). These TCRs come from a woman aged 50 to 60 in good health. Donor details come from another sample of the same person, matched by shared clones.

This chain links TRBV9 with TRBJ2-1; checking the TCRdb D call of TRBD2 is not possible without DNA. There are 16 residues in the CDR3. Germline assignment: CDR1 SGDLS and CDR2 YYNGEE. CDR3 residues: CASSSRTSGVRNEQFF. Using reference TRBV9 and TRBJ2-1 for the parts outside the CDR3, the full variable domain is DSGVTQTPKHLITATGQRVTLRCSPRSGDLSVYWYQQSLDQGLQFLIQYYNGEERAKGNILERFSAQQFPDLHSELNLSSLELGDSALYFCASSSRTSGVRNEQFFGPGTRLTVL.

The V gene is TRBV20-1, the J gene TRBJ2-1; TCRdb names TRBD2, which stays unverified in the absence of DNA. CDR1 and CDR2 (germline): DFQATT, SNEGSKA (reference sequence). This CDR3 is 15 amino acids long. The CDR3: CSATAGTANYNEQFF.

This chain connects TRBV5-1 to TRBJ2-5; lacking DNA, the TRBD1 call made by TCRdb goes unchecked. Germline lookup yields CDR1 SGHRS and CDR2 YFSETQ. The CDR3 covers 16 residues. The CDR3 loop reads CASSFLPGTGPGTQYF.

The J gene is TRBJ2-6, the V gene TRBV7-3; TCRdb gives TRBD1 as the D gene, but with no DNA this cannot be confirmed. The CDR3 is 14 amino acids. Looked up from germline, CDR1 is SGHTA and CDR2 is FQGTGA. The CDR3 loop reads CASSPSGQPNVLTF.

The V gene is TRBV13, the J gene TRBJ2-5; lacking DNA, the TRBD2 call made by TCRdb goes unchecked. Per the germline V gene, CDR1 is PRHDT and CDR2 is FYEKMQ (reference sequence). The CDR3 consists of 15 residues. This CDR3 reads CASSSPLRGQETQYF.

V gene TRBV2 combines with J gene TRBJ1-1; TCRdb's D call, TRBD1, is unchecked because there is no DNA. The V gene's germline CDR1 is SNHLY and CDR2 FYNNEI. The CDR3 runs to 14 residues. The CDR3 region is CASSDLQGGTEAFF.

The CDR3 loop is CASSQEESGDGYTF. The rearrangement uses TRBV3-1 and TRBJ1-2; checking the TCRdb D call of TRBD1 is not possible without DNA. Per the germline V gene, CDR1 is LGHDT and CDR2 is YNNKEL (reference sequence). The CDR3 extends over 14 amino acids. Combining the CDR3 with reference TRBV3-1 and TRBJ1-2 gives the whole variable domain DTAVSQTPKYLVTQMGNDKSIKCEQNLGHDTMYWYKQDSKKFLKIMFSYNNKELIINETVPNRFSPKSPDKAHLNLHINSLELGDSAVYFCASSQEESGDGYTFGSGTRLTVV.

The chain uses TRBV10-3 and TRBJ2-1; TCRdb's D gene call, TRBD2, goes unchecked for lack of DNA. The CDR3 extends over 14 amino acids. From germline, CDR1 is ENHRY and CDR2 SYGVKD. The CDR3 sequence is CAISLAEYGNEQFF.

This rearrangement joins TRBV7-9 to TRBJ2-5; absent DNA, TCRdb's TRBD1 call cannot be checked. Germline assignment: CDR1 SEHNR and CDR2 FQNEAQ (reference sequence). This CDR3 has 12 residues. The CDR3 is CASSTGLETQYF.

The rearrangement joins TRBV6-2 or TRBV6-3 to TRBJ2-1; checking the TCRdb D call of TRBD1 is not possible without DNA. Germline lookup yields CDR1 MNHEY and CDR2 SVGEGT. CDR3 size: 12 residues. The CDR3 loop is CASGGTWQEQFF.

This rearrangement joins TRBV7-6 to TRBJ2-5; the TRBD2 assignment by TCRdb is unverifiable without DNA. CDR1 is SGHVS, CDR2 FNYEAQ, per germline. The CDR3 consists of 15 residues. The CDR3 sequence: CASSLEASAGETQYF.

The rearrangement links TRBV5-1 to TRBJ1-2; TCRdb's D gene call, TRBD1, goes unchecked for lack of DNA. CDR1 and CDR2 from the germline V gene are SGHRS and YFSETQ. CDR3 length: 14 amino acids. The CDR3 spells CASSLQGATYGYTF.

The rearrangement uses TRBV20-1 and TRBJ2-7; there is no DNA to check the TCRdb D call of TRBD2. This CDR3 has 16 amino acids. Germline assignment: CDR1 DFQATT and CDR2 SNEGSKA (reference sequence). CDR3 region: CSAKGVSGTLSYEQYF.

The chain carries TRBV27 and TRBJ2-1; TCRdb outputs TRBD2, but without DNA this stays unchecked. This CDR3 has 13 residues. Per germline, CDR1 MNHEY and CDR2 SMNVEV (reference sequence). CDR3 sequence: CASSIGTANEQFF.

This chain uses TRBV29-1 with TRBJ2-2; with no DNA, the TCRdb D assignment of TRBD2 cannot be verified. Germline CDR1 is SQVTM and CDR2 is ANQGSEA. This CDR3 spans 14 amino acids. CDR3 region: CSVELAGGTGELFF.